Below, 26 T cell receptor beta chains from the same sample are listed, as sequenced in a study of T cell responses to AZD1222 COVID-19 vaccine (dated by TCRdb to the early 2020s). Libraries were made using the immunoSEQ multiplex PCR assay. In its TCRdb copy, this immuneACCESS table keeps in-frame sequences only and misses some clones. Where compared with another copy, unresolved V genes explain less than half of these, and the others have no known cause. This sample is represented by roughly 100,000 clones; 80% to 90% of them were singletons. 20% to 25% of the sample is held by the ten biggest clonotypes. Per the publication, the time point label means: baseline before first vaccination. Source: peripheral blood, taken on day 0 of AZD1222 vaccination. The receptors derive from an adult in good health.

V is TRBV19 and J is TRBJ1-1; tentative D call: TRBD1 (5 bases). This CDR3 is built from 13 residues. Germline V gene data show CDR1 as LNHDA and CDR2 as SQIVND (reference sequence). With 7 bases removed from V and 1 base from J, the gap between germline ends came to 10 bases. CDR3 residues: CASTPTGNTEAFF. The CDR3 DNA sequence: TGTGCCAGTACCCCTACAGGGAACACTGAAGCTTTCTTT.

The V gene is TRBV30, the J gene TRBJ1-5; TRBD1 matches at 9 bases. Trimming at V came to 0 bases and at J to 5 bases, leaving 5 bases not matched to a gene. This CDR3 region has 15 residues. CDR1 and CDR2 (germline): GTSNPN, SVGIG (reference sequence). The CDR3 protein is CAWSVQTGGDQPQHF. The CDR3 DNA reads TGTGCCTGGAGTGTACAGACAGGGGGGGATCAGCCCCAGCATTTT.

This clone was counted between two and nine times. The J gene is TRBJ2-7, the V gene TRBV6-5, with D perhaps matching TRBD2 (6 bases). CDR1 is MNHEY and CDR2 is SVGAGI in the germline V gene. V was cut by 2 bases and J by 5 bases, with 7 bases left in between. The CDR3 covers 12 residues. The CDR3 DNA sequence: TGTGCCAGCAGTTACGGGGGGAACGAGCAGTACTTC. Its translation: CASSYGGNEQYF.

The chain recombines TRBV5-1 with TRBJ2-7, with D possibly matching TRBD1 (6 bases). The germline V gene encodes CDR1 SGHRS and CDR2 YFSETQ. Trimming took 2 bases from V and 2 from J, leaving 14 bases between them. The CDR3 is 15 residues long. The CDR3 DNA is TGCGCCAGCAGCTTTTCCGTGGACAGCACCTACGAGCAGTACTTC. This sequence encodes CASSFSVDSTYEQYF.

This clone was seen a handful of times. The genes are TRBV19 and TRBJ2-5, with 7 bases aligning to TRBD2. The CDR3 is 14 amino acids. V shed 5 bases, J shed 9 bases, and the junction held 12 bases outside the gene matches. Germline loops: CDR1 LNHDA, CDR2 SQIVND (reference sequence). In DNA, the CDR3 is TGTGCCAGTAGTCCCCAGACTAGCCCCCGGCCCCAGTACTTC. Translated, it gives CASSPQTSPRPQYF.

The rearrangement joins TRBV6-5 to TRBJ1-1; tentatively, D is TRBD1 (6 bases). Trimming removed 6 bases at V and 7 bases at J, with 9 bases between. This CDR3 has 11 residues. Germline V gene data show CDR1 as MNHEY and CDR2 as SVGAGI. The CDR3 DNA reads TGTGCCAGCAGGGACAGCCGTGAAGCTTTCTTT. Amino acids: CASRDSREAFF.

At least ten counts were recorded for this clone. The chain links TRBV7-9 to TRBJ1-1; unclear D gene. V lost 6 bases to trimming and J lost 6 bases, with 8 bases between them. Germline V gives CDR1 SEHNR, CDR2 FQNEAQ (reference sequence). The CDR3 loop spans 11 amino acids. The CDR3 coding sequence is TGTGCCAGCAGGGGTTCCGCTGAAGCTTTCTTT. As protein: CASRGSAEAFF.

The chain couples TRBV3-1 (or the pseudogene TRBV3-2) to TRBJ1-2, with TRBD1 matching 7 bases. In germline, CDR1 is LGHDT, CDR2 YNNKEL (reference sequence). This CDR3 has 12 residues. After removal of 4 bases from V and 8 bases from J, the junction contained 4 bases not matched to a gene. The CDR3 DNA follows: TGTGCCAGCAGCCCCGGGACAGAAGGCTACACCTTC. This gives the protein CASSPGTEGYTF.

CDR3 nucleotide sequence: TGTGCCAGCAGCTCCGCCCCCGCTACGGGGACTGAAGCTTTCTTT. Protein product: CASSSAPATGTEAFF. The J gene is TRBJ1-1, the V gene TRBV5-5; the D is unclear. Per the germline V gene, CDR1 is SGHKS and CDR2 is YYEKEE (reference sequence). The CDR3 is made up of 15 amino acids. V was clipped by 3 bases and J by 5 bases, with 17 bases between them.

This chain connects TRBV10-3 to TRBJ2-3, with 14 bases aligning to TRBD2. The germline V gene has CDR1 ENHRY and CDR2 SYGVKD. Trimming cost V 7 bases and J 4 bases; bases outside gene matches: 4. The CDR3 is made up of 15 amino acids. Here the CDR3 DNA reads TGTGCCATCACCGGACTAGCGGGAGGTGCAGATACGCAGTATTTT. This sequence encodes CAITGLAGGADTQYF.

The chain carries TRBV11-1 and TRBJ2-7; TRBD1 matches 7 bases. J gave up 3 bases and V 2 bases, and 4 bases lay outside the gene matches. The CDR3 runs 14 residues. Looked up from germline, CDR1 is SGHAT and CDR2 is FQDESV (reference sequence). In nucleotides, the CDR3 is TGTGCCAGCAGCTTAAGAACAGGGGTCTACGAGCAGTACTTC. Its translation is CASSLRTGVYEQYF.

This clone occurred once. The chain links TRBV7-2 to TRBJ1-1, with D maybe TRBD1 (5 bases). Germline values: CDR1 SGHTA, CDR2 FQGNSA. The CDR3 is 14 amino acids. The V end was cut by 5 bases, the J end by 5 bases, with 15 bases between. The CDR3: CASSPSGKSTEAFF. The CDR3 DNA follows: TGTGCCAGCAGCCCCTCAGGGAAATCGACTGAAGCTTTCTTT.

CDR3 nucleotides: TGTGCCAGCAGCTCAGGGGGCGTCAATCAGCCCCAGCATTTT. Protein product: CASSSGGVNQPQHF. The chain joins TRBV7-2 to TRBJ1-5; 8 bases fit TRBD1. V gave up 4 bases and J gave up 3 bases; unmatched junction bases: 2. The CDR3 has 14 amino acids. Germline loops: CDR1 SGHTA, CDR2 FQGNSA.

This chain joins TRBV6-5 and TRBJ1-2, with D unclear. V shed 4 bases and J shed 8 bases, with 8 bases lying between them. The CDR3 extends over 11 amino acids. Germline-derived CDR1 and CDR2 are MNHEY and SVGAGI. In DNA form, the CDR3 reads TGTGCCAGCAGTTCGGACGCGGGCTACACCTTC. It encodes CASSSDAGYTF.

This clone was counted once. The chain joins TRBV3-1 (or the pseudogene TRBV3-2) to TRBJ2-1; no reliable D call. This CDR3 is 13 amino acids long. Trimming shortened V by 8 bases and J by 0 bases, and 8 bases separated the two germline ends. CDR1 is LGHDT and CDR2 is YNNKEL in the germline V gene (reference sequence). The CDR3 DNA reads as TGTGCCAGCTGTCTGAGCTCCTACAATGAGCAGTTCTTC. Residues: CASCLSSYNEQFF.

The rearrangement uses TRBV7-2 and TRBJ1-1; D unresolved. Germline V lookup: CDR1 SGHTA, CDR2 FQGNSA. This CDR3 region has 13 residues. Trimming shortened V by 4 bases and J by 6 bases, and 12 bases separated the two germline ends. The CDR3: CASSSGPSAEAFF. The CDR3 nucleotides read TGTGCCAGCAGCTCCGGACCGTCCGCTGAAGCTTTCTTT.

CDR3 in amino acids: CASTNRGGNYGYTF. CDR3 nucleotide sequence: TGTGCCAGCACGAACAGGGGAGGGAACTATGGCTACACCTTC. This chain uses TRBV6-5 with TRBJ1-2; the match to TRBD1 covers 7 bases. The CDR3 has 14 residues. J gave up 2 bases and V 7 bases, and 7 bases lay outside the gene matches. The germline V gene encodes CDR1 MNHEY and CDR2 SVGAGI.

The V call is TRBV28, the J call TRBJ2-1; 9 bases line up with TRBD2. Germline CDR1 is MDHEN and CDR2 is SYDVKM. The J segment lost 6 bases and the V segment lost 6 bases, leaving 12 bases of the junction unmatched. CDR3 length equals 16 residues. CDR3 in amino acids: CASRTDIAGAVNEQFF. The CDR3 DNA reads as TGTGCCAGCAGGACCGATATAGCGGGAGCGGTCAATGAGCAGTTCTTC.

The V and J genes are TRBV27 and TRBJ2-3; TRBD1 might be the D (6 bases). This CDR3 is 16 amino acids long. Germline loops: CDR1 MNHEY, CDR2 SMNVEV (reference sequence). Deletions cut 6 bases from V and 0 bases from J, with 16 bases between. The CDR3 sequence is CASRPEIDRSTDTQYF. CDR3 nucleotide sequence: TGTGCCAGCAGGCCCGAAATAGACAGGAGCACAGATACGCAGTATTTT.

This clone showed up just once. This sequence joins TRBV11-2 and TRBJ1-1; perhaps TRBD1 as D (5 bases). The CDR3 is 16 residues long. V lost 5 bases and J 5 bases, leaving 21 bases between the germline ends. CDR1 is SGHAT and CDR2 is FQNNGV in the germline V gene. In DNA, the CDR3 is TGTGCCAGCAGCGCCCGGGTGCGGGAGAGGGGTACTGAAGCTTTCTTT. Its translation is CASSARVRERGTEAFF.

The chain employs TRBV10-3 and TRBJ1-2, with 7 positions matching TRBD1. There are 12 residues in the CDR3. The ends lost 11 bases at V and 7 bases at J; junction bases unmatched: 10. CDR1 and CDR2 from the germline V gene are ENHRY and SYGVKD. The CDR3, as DNA: TGTGCCGGAGGTACCGGGACAGCTGGCTACACCTTC. It is translated as CAGGTGTAGYTF.

The J gene is TRBJ2-7, the V gene TRBV29-1; tentatively, D is TRBD1 or TRBD2 (5 bases each). Per germline, CDR1 SQVTM and CDR2 ANQGSEA. The CDR3 runs to 13 residues. V was shortened by 3 bases and J by 0 bases, with 9 bases between the two germline ends. CDR3 residues: CSVEAGTSYEQYF. As DNA, the CDR3 is TGCAGCGTTGAGGCAGGGACCTCCTACGAGCAGTACTTC.

The V and J genes are TRBV7-9 and TRBJ2-5; 8 nucleotides align to TRBD1. Germline CDR1 reads SEHNR; CDR2 reads FQNEAQ (reference sequence). V lost 3 bases, J lost 5 bases, and 5 bases stayed unmatched. The CDR3 covers 14 residues. The CDR3 DNA reads as TGTGCCAGCAGCTTCGACAGGGGAAGGGAGACCCAGTACTTC. Amino acid sequence: CASSFDRGRETQYF.

This sequence joins TRBV11-2 and TRBJ2-1; a possible D gene is TRBD1 (6 bases). CDR1 is SGHAT and CDR2 is FQNNGV in the germline V gene. There are 16 residues in the CDR3. Trimming took off 5 bases at V and 8 bases at J, with 22 bases between the two ends. CDR3 nucleotides: TGTGCCAGCAGCCTCAGGGTAAGGGGGATATGGGATGAGCAGTTCTTC. It is translated as CASSLRVRGIWDEQFF.

The rearrangement links TRBV2 to TRBJ1-6; D is possibly TRBD1 (6 bases). Germline CDR1 is SNHLY and CDR2 is FYNNEI. The CDR3 is made up of 14 amino acids. The ends were cut back, 10 bases at V and 4 bases at J, with 14 bases in the middle. The DNA for the CDR3 is TGTGCCACGTGGGGTGGACAGTATAATTCACCCCTCCACTTT. This gives the protein CATWGGQYNSPLHF.

V gene TRBV11-1 combines with J gene TRBJ1-1; 8 nucleotides line up with TRBD1. J was trimmed by 0 bases and V by 5 bases; bases with no gene match: 8. CDR1 is SGHAT, CDR2 FQDESV, per germline (reference sequence). This CDR3 comprises 16 residues. The CDR3 reads CASSLTGGDLNTEAFF. CDR3 nucleotide sequence: TGTGCCAGCAGCCTTACAGGGGGGGATTTGAACACTGAAGCTTTCTTT.